A selection of T cell receptor beta chains follows, all from one sample in a study of blood T cell repertoires in COVID-19. Method: immunoSEQ multiplex PCR; TCRdb's copy keeps in-frame clones and lacks some. This sample yields about 260,000 clones, of which 86% are seen a single time; over 1.5% belongs to the top ten. Specimen: peripheral blood. The receptors stem from a man younger than 45 with active or convalescent COVID-19. Each CDR3 is given with its conserved first and last residue. D genes are given only for firm matches.

D	J	V	CDR3	DNA
NA	TRBJ2-5	TRBV12-5	CASGSPSGGLTETEQETQYF	TGTGCTAGTGGCAGTCCCTCGGGGGGCCTGACAGAGACCGAACAAGAGACCCAGTACTTC
TRBD1	TRBJ1-2	TRBV29-1	CSVRGQDAYGYTF	TGCAGCGTCCGAGGACAGGATGCCTATGGCTACACCTTC
TRBD2	TRBJ2-3	TRBV6-1	CASSAVAGAHPSTDTQYF	TGTGCCAGCAGTGCGGTAGCGGGGGCCCACCCGAGCACAGATACGCAGTATTTT
TRBD1	TRBJ1-2	TRBV18	CASSPGQDYGYTF	TGTGCCAGCTCACCGGGACAGGACTATGGCTACACCTTC
NA	TRBJ1-3	TRBV15	CATSRGDGGAGNTIYF	TGTGCCACCAGCAGGGGAGATGGGGGGGCTGGAAACACCATATATTTT
NA	TRBJ2-1	TRBV30	CAWTSDVSAFSYNEQFF	TGTGCCTGGACCTCCGATGTTAGTGCCTTCTCCTACAATGAGCAGTTCTTC
TRBD2	TRBJ2-1	TRBV7-9	CASSLGGLGNEQFF	TGTGCCAGCAGCTTGGGAGGGTTGGGGAATGAGCAGTTCTTC
TRBD1	TRBJ2-2	TRBV5-1	CASSAAGTGDTGELFF	TGCGCCAGCAGCGCCGCCGGGACAGGGGACACCGGGGAGCTGTTTTTT
NA	TRBJ1-5	TRBV15	CATSREGAVNQPQHF	TGTGCCACCAGCAGAGAGGGGGCAGTTAATCAGCCCCAGCATTTT
NA	TRBJ1-6	TRBV5-1	CASRRQDTNSPLHF	TGCGCCAGCAGAAGACAGGACACAAATTCACCCCTCCACTTT
NA	TRBJ2-3	TRBV18	CASSDVGPNTDTQYF	TGTGCCAGCTCGGACGTGGGGCCTAACACAGATACGCAGTATTTT
NA	TRBJ2-7	TRBV7-7	CASSLVPGDEQYF	TGTGCCAGCAGCTTAGTGCCAGGGGACGAGCAGTACTTC
NA	TRBJ2-1	TRBV5-4	CASSHRGSSYNEQFF	TGTGCCAGCAGCCATAGAGGGAGCTCCTACAATGAGCAGTTCTTC
NA	TRBJ1-3	TRBV11-2	CASSFQRGTSGNTIYF	TGTGCCAGCAGCTTCCAAAGGGGGACCTCTGGAAACACCATATATTTT
NA	TRBJ2-5	TRBV11-2	CASSSGDTFRETQYF	TGTGCCAGCAGCTCCGGGGACACGTTTCGGGAGACCCAGTACTTC
NA	TRBJ2-7	TRBV5-1	CASSVGYNRDLGWDEQYF	TGCGCCAGCAGCGTAGGGTACAACCGGGATCTGGGGTGGGACGAGCAGTACTTC
NA	TRBJ1-2	TRBV6-5	CATLQDRESYGYTF	TGTGCCACACTCCAAGACAGAGAAAGCTATGGCTACACCTTC
TRBD2	TRBJ2-2	TRBV27	CASGGGFGTGELFF	TGTGCCAGCGGGGGGGGTTTTGGCACCGGGGAGCTGTTTTTT
TRBD1	TRBJ1-1	TRBV19	CASRHTGGNIEAFF	TGTGCCAGTAGACATACAGGGGGCAATATTGAAGCTTTCTTT
TRBD1	TRBJ2-1	TRBV10-2	CASSESFTGGLDNEQFF	TGCGCCAGCAGTGAGTCTTTCACAGGGGGATTGGACAATGAGCAGTTCTTC
NA	TRBJ2-5	TRBV3-1/TRBV3-2	CASSHLTPRAQYF	TGTGCCAGCAGCCACCTAACCCCGAGAGCCCAGTACTTC
NA	TRBJ1-1	TRBV19	CASRSPVDGRDTEAFF	TGTGCCAGTCGGTCCCCGGTGGATGGGAGGGACACTGAAGCTTTCTTT
TRBD1	TRBJ1-2	TRBV3-1/TRBV3-2	CASSQDGEGGSYYGYTF	TGTGCCAGCAGCCAAGATGGCGAAGGGGGCTCGTACTATGGCTACACCTTC
TRBD1	TRBJ1-2	TRBV6-1	CASSNQAGTEAYTF	TGTGCCAGCAGTAATCAAGCCGGGACAGAAGCCTACACCTTC
NA	TRBJ1-1	TRBV19	CASIIRWGVNTEAFF	TGTGCCAGTATCATAAGGTGGGGCGTGAACACTGAAGCTTTCTTT